The clone carrying this TCR beta chain occurred many times. Looked up from germline, CDR1 is MNHNS and CDR2 is SASEGT. V trimming: 4 bases; J trimming: 5 bases; junction bases outside the gene matches: 10. The CDR3 length is 16 residues. The data were obtained in a study of Graves' ophthalmopathy and Graves' hyperthyroidism. Amplification of TCR beta CDR3 regions used RNA transcripts. HTBI-primed RT-PCR formed the first round, and a multiplex PCR formed the second. TCRdb processed the multiplex PCR reads anew with MiXCR; each CDR3 protein has one entry. The sample carries about 380,000 distinct CDR3 sequences, 15% recorded once. Lactation, pregnancy, uncontrolled infections and other autoimmune diseases were all grounds for excluding patients.

The TCR was taken from a woman aged 18-29 years with stable Graves' hyperthyroidism. Input material: peripheral blood. J is TRBJ2-5 and V is TRBV6-1; 10 bases fit TRBD2. The CDR3 loop is CASSGGLAGGRETQYF. The CDR3 DNA reads TGTGCCAGCAGTGGGGGATTAGCGGGGGGCCGTGAGACCCAGTACTTC.